This TCR beta chain was found in a study of blood T cell repertoires in COVID-19 (dated by TCRdb to the early 2020s). Study-wide context: The collaborator samples originated in the United States, Italy and Spain and spanned the acute and convalescent phases of COVID-19. The material from the prospective study consisted of cDNA or gDNA derived from T cells, B-cell-depleted T cells, or PBMCs. The repertoires were released in a freely available public database intended as a resource for research on the immune response to SARS-CoV-2. Nearly every sample came with metadata listing a de-identified subject ID, COVID-19 status, age in years and sex. The dataset comprised deeply sampled blood TCRbeta repertoires from subjects exposed to, actively infected with, or recovered from COVID-19. Where available, HLA class I and class II types were taken from metadata supplied by the sample provider and were not determined by assay-based typing. The samples were drawn from the first 160 participants of the ongoing ImmuneRACE study and from 950 to 1,500 subjects provided by 6 global collaborators.

With respect to this clone: Its antigen is currently not known. Per-base qualities were not stored, and no clone one base away is much larger.

The cysteine opens and the phenylalanine closes a CDR3 of 13 amino acids. Only the CDR3 DNA is retained, 39 bases long and in frame from the first base. V is reduced by 0 bases and J by 7 bases, leaving a spacing of 11 bases between them. CDR1 and CDR2, looked up from the germline V gene, are SGDLS and YYNGEE. Results the study describes overall, beyond this receptor: The amount of clinical and demographic metadata varied by source and participant and was provided uncurated.

Each collaborating institution followed its own protocols to collect whole blood in K2EDTA tubes. For TCRbeta analysis, collaborators shipped samples as frozen whole blood, isolated PBMCs, or DNA extracted from either of those sample types. TCRbeta CDR3 regions were amplified from genomic DNA using the immunoSEQ Assay, a bias-controlled multiplex PCR. Turning to the authors' computational methods: The number of nucleated cells in each sample was estimated from the amplification of reference gene primers within the assay. To quantify the absolute abundance of each unique TCRbeta CDR3 rearrangement, sequence reads were collapsed and filtered. Productive Simpson clonality was computed per sample as the square root of Simpson's diversity index over productive rearrangements. TCRdb re-hosts the immuneACCESS table, in-frame sequences only. Its copies lack some clones; in the studies checked, an unresolved V gene accounts for under half of them, and the cause for the rest is not known. Clone size and the V and J calls come from that table; the DNA yielded D and trimming. In this sample the table shows tens of thousands of clones, roughly 87% of which occur a single time. The biggest ten clones account for 1.6% of the sample.

This clonotype was obtained from a man aged 55 to 70 with acute or convalescent COVID-19. The rearrangement combines TRBV9 with TRBJ2-7; no D gene can be assigned with confidence. The sequenced sample consisted of peripheral blood. This receptor carries the CDR3 CASSVESFGEQYF. The base sequence is TGTGCCAGCAGCGTAGAATCCTTCGGGGAGCAGTACTTC.